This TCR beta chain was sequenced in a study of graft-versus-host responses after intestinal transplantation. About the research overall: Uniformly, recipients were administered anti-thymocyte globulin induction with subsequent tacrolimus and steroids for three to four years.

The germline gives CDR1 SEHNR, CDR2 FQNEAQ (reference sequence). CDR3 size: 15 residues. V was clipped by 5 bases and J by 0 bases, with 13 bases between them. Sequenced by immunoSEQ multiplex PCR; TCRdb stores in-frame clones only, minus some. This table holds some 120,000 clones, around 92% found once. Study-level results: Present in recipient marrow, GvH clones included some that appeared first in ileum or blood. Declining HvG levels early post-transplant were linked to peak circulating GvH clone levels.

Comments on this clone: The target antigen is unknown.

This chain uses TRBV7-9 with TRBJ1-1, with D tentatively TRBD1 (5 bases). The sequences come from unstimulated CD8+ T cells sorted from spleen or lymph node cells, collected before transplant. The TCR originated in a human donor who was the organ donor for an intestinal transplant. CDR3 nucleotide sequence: TGTGCCAGCAGCCAGCCGGGACGGATGAACACTGAAGCTTTCTTT. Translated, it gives CASSQPGRMNTEAFF.